The subject of this entry is one TCR beta chain. This specimen belongs to a study of blood T cell repertoires in COVID-19. Study-wide context: From the United States, Italy and Spain came samples of acute and convalescent COVID-19. Sources were T cells, B-cell-depleted T cells, or PBMCs; the material itself was cDNA or gDNA.

This CDR3 contains 13 residues. Deletions cut 6 bases from V and 2 bases from J, with 10 bases between. Per germline, CDR1 MNHEY and CDR2 SVGAGI. Original methodology: The assay estimated nucleated cells by amplifying reference gene primers. The protocol was immunoSEQ multiplex PCR, while the TCRdb copy is restricted to in-frame clones and leaves out a portion. V, J and clone size derive from that table, while D and trimming were established from the DNA sequence. The sample contains some 170,000 clones, 82% of which appear only once. The sequencing input was peripheral blood. This clonotype was sampled from a woman between 65 and 79 years old with acute or convalescent COVID-19. The chain employs TRBV6-5 and TRBJ1-2; D remains ambiguous. CDR3 region: CASRVGGNYGYTF. For the CDR3, the DNA is TGTGCCAGCAGGGTAGGAGGGAACTATGGCTACACCTTC.